The clone carrying this TCR beta chain was observed a few times. What it binds is not known. The record originates from a study of cytomegalovirus exposure and HLA in healthy donors. As for the study in general: Early released data comprised around 85 million unique TCRs from HLA-typed donors.

Germline CDR1 MNHEY, CDR2 SVGAGI. The CDR3 covers 15 residues. Trimming took 5 bases from V and 4 from J; bases not matched to a gene: 7. Findings of the study overall: Listed as cytomegalovirus-associated were roughly 180 TCR beta chains. Researchers reported in a later analysis that a missense DCLRE1C variant was tied to TCR beta V- and J-gene trimming.

The PCR employed 60 Vbeta primers together with 13 Jbeta primers. The method was immunoSEQ multiplex PCR; TCRdb's version includes in-frame clones alone and lacks a portion of them. The sample records 150,000 or so clones, over 65% being singletons. The chain is built from TRBV6-5 and TRBJ2-3; 9 bases are a match to TRBD1. The material sequenced was PBMCs. This receptor was identified in a man aged 18-30 years in good health and CMV-seropositive. CDR3 sequence: CASSLGTGNSDTQYF. DNA for the CDR3: TGTGCCAGCAGTCTAGGGACAGGGAACTCAGATACGCAGTATTTT.